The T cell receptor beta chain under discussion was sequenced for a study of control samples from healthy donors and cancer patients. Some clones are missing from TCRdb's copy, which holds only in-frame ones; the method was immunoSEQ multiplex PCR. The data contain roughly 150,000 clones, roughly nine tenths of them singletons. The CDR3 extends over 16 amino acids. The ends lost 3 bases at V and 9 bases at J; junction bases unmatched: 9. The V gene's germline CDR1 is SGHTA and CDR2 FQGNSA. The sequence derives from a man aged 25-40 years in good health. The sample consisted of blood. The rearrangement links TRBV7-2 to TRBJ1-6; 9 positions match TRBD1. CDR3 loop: CASSFIGTGLRSPLHF. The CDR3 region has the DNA TGTGCCAGCAGCTTTATCGGGACAGGGTTGCGTTCACCCCTCCACTTT.